The T cell receptor beta chain under discussion was sequenced for a study of shared clonotypes between healthy human individuals. This clone was seen once. The CDR3 totals 14 residues. CDR1 and CDR2 from the germline V gene are MDHEN and SYDVKM. The ends were cut back, 8 bases at V and 6 bases at J, with 17 bases in the middle. Repertoires were generated with immunoSEQ multiplex PCR, while TCRdb's copy carries only in-frame clones and drops some. The sample has 950,000 to 1,100,000 clones; approximately 80% are singletons. The source is a man between 18 and 35 years old in good health. Some clones in this sample may be carry-over from other donors' samples. The V gene is TRBV28, the J gene TRBJ2-1; D may be TRBD2 (6 bases). Source material: memory CD4+ T cells from PBMCs. Subset indicated: CD45RA-negative fraction. CDR3: CASSTPGGINEQFF. The CDR3, as DNA: TGTGCCAGCTCAACCCCGGGCGGGATCAATGAGCAGTTCTTC.